What follows is one T cell receptor beta chain and its context. This specimen belongs to a study of blood T cell repertoires in COVID-19. Across the study: Donors in the United States, Italy and Spain gave samples during acute or convalescent COVID-19.

Here immunoSEQ multiplex PCR was the method, and the copy in TCRdb shows in-frame clones only, minus some. The sample shows under 250,000 clones, about four fifths of them seen only once. Trimming removed 5 bases at V and 8 bases at J, with 12 bases between. Germline lookup yields CDR1 LGHNA and CDR2 YNFKEQ. This CDR3 is built from 13 residues. The rearrangement joins TRBV4-2 to TRBJ1-4; D is ambiguous. This receptor was obtained from a man in his forties with active or convalescent COVID-19. Material: peripheral blood. The DNA of the CDR3 is TGTGCCAGCAGCACTAAAAATGGAGAAAAACTGTTTTTT. It yields the protein CASSTKNGEKLFF.